A selection of T cell receptor beta chains follows, all from one sample in a study of T cell repertoires in cytomegalovirus infection. Antigens of these TCRs are unknown. TCRdb fed the reads into MiXCR, producing one record per CDR3 protein. The sample has some 590,000 distinct CDR3 sequences; under 45% are singletons. The specimen comprised cultured PBMCs, sampled from culture after CMV antigen stimulation. The receptors derive from a human donor in good health (CMV status not recorded). Some clones in this sample may be carry-over from other donors' samples. CDR3s include the opening cysteine and the closing phenylalanine or tryptophan. Fields, in order: V gene, J gene, clone size, D gene, CDR3 protein, CDR3 DNA. The D gene is left open where the match is weak. Rows give clone size only sometimes, using once, few, many, or a class for an expanded clone.

v_call: TRBV24-1
j_call: TRBJ1-5
clone_size: few
d_call: .
cdr3_aa: CATGDSNQPQHF
cdr3_nt: TGTGCCACCGGGGATAGCAATCAGCCCCAGCATTTT

v_call: TRBV6-5
j_call: TRBJ2-3
clone_size: .
d_call: TRBD1
cdr3_aa: CASKTGTASTDTQYF
cdr3_nt: TGTGCCAGCAAAACCGGGACAGCGAGCACAGATACGCAGTATTTT

v_call: TRBV18
j_call: TRBJ2-7
clone_size: .
d_call: TRBD2
cdr3_aa: CASSPLGSGSSYEQYF
cdr3_nt: TGTGCCAGCTCACCACTCGGTAGCGGGAGCTCCTACGAGCAGTACTTC

v_call: TRBV11-1
j_call: TRBJ2-7
clone_size: .
d_call: TRBD1
cdr3_aa: CASSSGQVTYEQYF
cdr3_nt: TGTGCCAGCAGCTCCGGACAGGTTACCTACGAGCAGTACTTC

v_call: TRBV4-2
j_call: TRBJ2-2
clone_size: .
d_call: .
cdr3_aa: CASTPTREAGELFF
cdr3_nt: TGTGCCAGCACCCCGACTAGGGAGGCCGGGGAGCTGTTTTTT

v_call: TRBV4-1
j_call: TRBJ1-1
clone_size: .
d_call: TRBD1
cdr3_aa: CASSQNRGDGEAFF
cdr3_nt: TGCGCCAGCAGCCAGAACAGGGGAGACGGTGAAGCTTTCTTT

v_call: TRBV28
j_call: TRBJ1-6
clone_size: .
d_call: .
cdr3_aa: CASSLHGNNSPLHF
cdr3_nt: TGTGCCAGCAGTTTACATGGAAATAATTCACCCCTCCACTTT

v_call: TRBV7-8
j_call: TRBJ1-2
clone_size: few
d_call: .
cdr3_aa: CASSLERAEGGYTF
cdr3_nt: TGTGCCAGCAGCTTAGAGCGGGCCGAGGGAGGCTACACCTTC

v_call: TRBV25-1
j_call: TRBJ2-5
clone_size: few
d_call: .
cdr3_aa: CASTWGVETQYF
cdr3_nt: TGTGCCAGCACGTGGGGCGTTGAGACCCAGTACTTC

v_call: TRBV18
j_call: TRBJ1-1
clone_size: .
d_call: .
cdr3_aa: CASSPRRRENTEAFF
cdr3_nt: TGTGCCAGCTCGCCTAGACGACGCGAGAACACTGAAGCTTTCTTT

v_call: TRBV7-2
j_call: TRBJ1-6
clone_size: many
d_call: .
cdr3_aa: CASSSTVSSGSPLHF
cdr3_nt: TGTGCCAGCAGCTCAACCGTCTCGAGTGGATCACCCCTCCACTTT